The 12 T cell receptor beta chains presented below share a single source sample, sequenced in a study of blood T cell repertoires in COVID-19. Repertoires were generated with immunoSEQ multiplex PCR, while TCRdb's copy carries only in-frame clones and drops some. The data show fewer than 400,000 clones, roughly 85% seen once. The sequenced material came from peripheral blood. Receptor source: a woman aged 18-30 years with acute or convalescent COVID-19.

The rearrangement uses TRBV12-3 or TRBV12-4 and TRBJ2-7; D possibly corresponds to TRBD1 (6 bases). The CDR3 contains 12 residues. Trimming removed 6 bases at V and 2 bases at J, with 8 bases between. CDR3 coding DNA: TGTGCCAGCAGCAGGACAGCCTACGAGCAGTACTTC. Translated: CASSRTAYEQYF.

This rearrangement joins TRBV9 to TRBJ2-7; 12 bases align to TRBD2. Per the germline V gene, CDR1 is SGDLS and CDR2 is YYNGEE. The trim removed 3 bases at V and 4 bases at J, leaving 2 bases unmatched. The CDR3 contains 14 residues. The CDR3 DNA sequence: TGTGCCAGCAGCGGACTAGCGGGAGAGTACGAGCAGTACTTC. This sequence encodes CASSGLAGEYEQYF.

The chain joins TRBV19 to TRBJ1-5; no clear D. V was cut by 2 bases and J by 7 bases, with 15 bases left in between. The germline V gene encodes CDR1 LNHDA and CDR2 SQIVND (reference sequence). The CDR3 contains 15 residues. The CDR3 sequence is CASSIWQAGDQPQHF. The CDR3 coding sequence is TGTGCCAGTAGTATATGGCAGGCGGGCGACCAGCCCCAGCATTTT.

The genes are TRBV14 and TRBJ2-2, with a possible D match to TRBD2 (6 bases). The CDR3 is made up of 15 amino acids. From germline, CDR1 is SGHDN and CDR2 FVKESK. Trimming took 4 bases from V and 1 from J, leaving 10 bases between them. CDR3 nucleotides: TGTGCCAGCAGCCGCCCGGGGGTGAACACCGGGGAGCTGTTTTTT. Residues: CASSRPGVNTGELFF.

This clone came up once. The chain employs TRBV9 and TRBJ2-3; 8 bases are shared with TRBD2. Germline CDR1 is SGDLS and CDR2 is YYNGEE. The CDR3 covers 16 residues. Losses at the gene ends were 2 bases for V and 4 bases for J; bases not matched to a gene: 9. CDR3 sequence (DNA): TGTGCCAGCAGCGTGGGGGGGAGCGGGAGTTCAGATACGCAGTATTTT. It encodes CASSVGGSGSSDTQYF.

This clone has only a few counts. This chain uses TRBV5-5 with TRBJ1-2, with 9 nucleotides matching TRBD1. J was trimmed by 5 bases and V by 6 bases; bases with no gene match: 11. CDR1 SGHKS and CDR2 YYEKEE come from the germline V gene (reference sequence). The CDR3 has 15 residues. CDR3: CASKETQGAQYGYTF. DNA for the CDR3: TGTGCCAGCAAAGAGACACAGGGGGCACAATATGGCTACACCTTC.

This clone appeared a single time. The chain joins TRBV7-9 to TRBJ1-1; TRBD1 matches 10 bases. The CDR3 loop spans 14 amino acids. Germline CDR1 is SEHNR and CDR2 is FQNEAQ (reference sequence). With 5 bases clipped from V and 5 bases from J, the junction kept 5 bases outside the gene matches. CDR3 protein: CASSGWDRGTEAFF. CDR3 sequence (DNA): TGTGCCAGCAGCGGGTGGGACAGGGGAACTGAAGCTTTCTTT. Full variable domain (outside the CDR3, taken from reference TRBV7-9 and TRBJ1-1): DTGVSQNPRHKITKRGQNVTFRCDPISEHNRLYWYRQTLGQGPEFLTYFQNEAQLEKSRLLSDRFSAERPKGSFSTLEIQRTEQGDSAMYLCASSGWDRGTEAFFGQGTRLTVV.

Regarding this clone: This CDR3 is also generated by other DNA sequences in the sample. CDR3 sequence reads: CASSSGQLNTGELFF. In DNA, the CDR3 is TGCGCCAGCAGCTCGGGACAGCTGAACACCGGGGAGCTGTTTTTT. The chain carries TRBV5-1 and TRBJ2-2; 7 nucleotides line up with TRBD1. Germline lookup yields CDR1 SGHRS and CDR2 YFSETQ. Trimming at V came to 3 bases and at J to 1 base, leaving 3 bases not matched to a gene. The CDR3 consists of 15 residues.

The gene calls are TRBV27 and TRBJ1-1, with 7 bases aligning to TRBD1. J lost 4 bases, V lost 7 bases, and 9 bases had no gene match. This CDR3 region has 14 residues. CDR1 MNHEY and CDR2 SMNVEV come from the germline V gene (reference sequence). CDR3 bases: TGTGCCAGCACCAAAGCACAGGGGTTCACTGAAGCTTTCTTT. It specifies CASTKAQGFTEAFF.

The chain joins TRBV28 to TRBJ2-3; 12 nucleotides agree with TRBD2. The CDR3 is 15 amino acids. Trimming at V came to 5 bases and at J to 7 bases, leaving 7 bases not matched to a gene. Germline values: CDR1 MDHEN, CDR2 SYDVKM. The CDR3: CASSETSGRSYTQYF. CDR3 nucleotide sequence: TGTGCCAGCAGTGAGACTAGCGGGAGATCTTATACGCAGTATTTT.

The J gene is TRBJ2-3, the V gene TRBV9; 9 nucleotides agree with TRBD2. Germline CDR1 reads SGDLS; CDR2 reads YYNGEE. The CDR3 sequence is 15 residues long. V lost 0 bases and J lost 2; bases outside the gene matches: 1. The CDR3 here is CASSVASGDTDTQYF. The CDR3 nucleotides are TGTGCCAGCAGCGTAGCTAGCGGGGACACAGATACGCAGTATTTT. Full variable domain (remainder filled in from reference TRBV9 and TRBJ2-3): DSGVTQTPKHLITATGQRVTLRCSPRSGDLSVYWYQQSLDQGLQFLIQYYNGEERAKGNILERFSAQQFPDLHSELNLSSLELGDSALYFCASSVASGDTDTQYFGPGTRLTVL.

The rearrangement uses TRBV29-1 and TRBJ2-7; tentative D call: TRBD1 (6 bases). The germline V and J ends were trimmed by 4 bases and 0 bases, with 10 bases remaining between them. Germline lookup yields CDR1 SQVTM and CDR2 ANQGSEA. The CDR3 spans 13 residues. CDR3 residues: CSVVDSYSYEQYF. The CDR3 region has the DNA TGCAGCGTTGTGGACAGCTACTCCTACGAGCAGTACTTC.